This T cell receptor (beta chain) was retrieved from a study of shared clonotypes between healthy human individuals. Study background: The cohort comprised two women and a few men. Their ages spanned 18 to 49 years.

Concerning this clone itself: What it recognizes is unknown.

Germline assignment: CDR1 SGHRS and CDR2 YFSETQ. The CDR3 runs 16 residues. V lost 0 bases to trimming and J lost 3 bases; unmatched junction nucleotides: 3. There were only Caucasian adults among the donors, and all lived in Nashville, Tennessee. The study, taken as a whole, reports: The four-donor shared clonotypes exceeded non-shared clonotypes in generation probability, with non-shared ones scoring lower.

Some clones are missing from TCRdb's copy, which holds only in-frame ones; the method was immunoSEQ multiplex PCR. The sample lists 330,000 or so clones; roughly 70% were seen once. This chain links TRBV5-1 with TRBJ2-1; 10 positions agree with TRBD1. The specimen sequenced was memory CD4+ T cells sorted from blood. Subset here: CD45RA-negative fraction. This TCR was sampled from a man younger than 45 in good health. DNA of the CDR3: TGCGCCAGCAGCTTGGTGGGACAGGGGCACTACAATGAGCAGTTCTTC. Protein product: CASSLVGQGHYNEQFF. The full variable domain, with the rest looked up from reference TRBV5-1 and TRBJ2-1, is KAGVTQTPRYLIKTRGQQVTLSCSPISGHRSVSWYQQTPGQGLQFLFEYFSETQRNKGNFPGRFSGRQFSNSRSEMNVSTLELGDSALYLCASSLVGQGHYNEQFFGPGTRLTVL.